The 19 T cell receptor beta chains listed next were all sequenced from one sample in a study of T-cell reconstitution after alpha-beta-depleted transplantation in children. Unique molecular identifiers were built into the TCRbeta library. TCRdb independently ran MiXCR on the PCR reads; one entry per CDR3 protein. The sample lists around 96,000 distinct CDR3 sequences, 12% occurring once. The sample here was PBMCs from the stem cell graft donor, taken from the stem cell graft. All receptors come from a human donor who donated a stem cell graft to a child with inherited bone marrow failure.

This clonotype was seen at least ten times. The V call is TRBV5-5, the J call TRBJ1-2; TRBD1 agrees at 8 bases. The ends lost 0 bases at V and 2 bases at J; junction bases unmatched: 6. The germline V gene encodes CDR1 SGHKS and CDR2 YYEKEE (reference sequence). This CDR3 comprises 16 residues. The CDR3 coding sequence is TGTGCCAGCAGCTTGGGGCCGGGACAGGTGAACTATGGCTACACCTTC. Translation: CASSLGPGQVNYGYTF.

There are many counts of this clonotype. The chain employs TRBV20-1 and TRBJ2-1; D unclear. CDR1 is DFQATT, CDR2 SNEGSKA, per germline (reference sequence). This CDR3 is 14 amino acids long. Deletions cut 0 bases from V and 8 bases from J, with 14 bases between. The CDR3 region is CSARDLLKKDEQFF. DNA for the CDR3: TGCAGTGCTAGAGATTTGTTGAAGAAGGATGAGCAGTTCTTC.

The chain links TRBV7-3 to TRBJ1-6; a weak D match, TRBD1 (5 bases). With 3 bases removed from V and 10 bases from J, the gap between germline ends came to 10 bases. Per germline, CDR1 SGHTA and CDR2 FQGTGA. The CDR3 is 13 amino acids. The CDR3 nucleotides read TGTGCCAGCAGCTTCGACAGAGCCTCACCCCTCCACTTT. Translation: CASSFDRASPLHF.

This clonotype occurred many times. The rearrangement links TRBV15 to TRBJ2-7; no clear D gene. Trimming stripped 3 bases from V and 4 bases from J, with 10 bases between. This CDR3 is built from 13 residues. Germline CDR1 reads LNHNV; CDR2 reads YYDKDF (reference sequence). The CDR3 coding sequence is TGTGCCACCAGCAGCGGCCAGCAATACGAGCAGTACTTC. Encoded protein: CATSSGQQYEQYF.

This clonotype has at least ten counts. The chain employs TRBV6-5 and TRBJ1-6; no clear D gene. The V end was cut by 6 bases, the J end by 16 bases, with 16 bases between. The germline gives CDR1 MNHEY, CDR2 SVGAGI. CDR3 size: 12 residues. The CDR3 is CASSRGGSRLHF. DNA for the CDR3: TGTGCCAGCAGCCGCGGTGGCAGCCGACTCCACTTT.

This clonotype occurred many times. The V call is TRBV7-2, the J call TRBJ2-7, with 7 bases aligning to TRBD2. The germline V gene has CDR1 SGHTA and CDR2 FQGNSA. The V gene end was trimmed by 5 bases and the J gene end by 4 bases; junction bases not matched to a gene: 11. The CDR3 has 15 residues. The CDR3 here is CASSGQSGVVYEQYF. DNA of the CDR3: TGTGCCAGCAGCGGCCAGAGCGGGGTGGTGTACGAGCAGTACTTC.

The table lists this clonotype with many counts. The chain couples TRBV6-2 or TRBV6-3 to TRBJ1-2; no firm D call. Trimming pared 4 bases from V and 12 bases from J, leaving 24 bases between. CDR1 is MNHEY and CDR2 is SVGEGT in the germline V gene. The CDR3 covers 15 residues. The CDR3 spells CASSSQPDPIRIDTF. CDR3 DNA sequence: TGTGCCAGCAGTTCCCAACCCGACCCGATTCGGATTGACACCTTC.

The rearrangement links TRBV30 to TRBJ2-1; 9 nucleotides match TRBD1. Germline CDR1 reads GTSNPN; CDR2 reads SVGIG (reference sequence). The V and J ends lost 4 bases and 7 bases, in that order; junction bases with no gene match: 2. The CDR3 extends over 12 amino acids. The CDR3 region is CAWNRGRNEQFF. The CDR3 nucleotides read TGTGCCTGGAACAGGGGGCGAAATGAGCAGTTCTTC.

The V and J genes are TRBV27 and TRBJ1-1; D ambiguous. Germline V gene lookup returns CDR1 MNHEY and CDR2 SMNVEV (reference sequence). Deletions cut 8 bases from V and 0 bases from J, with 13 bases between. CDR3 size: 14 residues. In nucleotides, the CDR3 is TGTGCCAGCTATGGGCTGGGAGTGAACACTGAAGCTTTCTTT. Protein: CASYGLGVNTEAFF.

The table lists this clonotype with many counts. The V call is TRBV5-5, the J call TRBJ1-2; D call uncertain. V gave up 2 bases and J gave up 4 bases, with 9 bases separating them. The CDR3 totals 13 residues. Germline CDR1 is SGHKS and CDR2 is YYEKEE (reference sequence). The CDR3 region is CASSLQSFYGYTF. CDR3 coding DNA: TGTGCCAGCAGCTTACAGAGCTTCTATGGCTACACCTTC.

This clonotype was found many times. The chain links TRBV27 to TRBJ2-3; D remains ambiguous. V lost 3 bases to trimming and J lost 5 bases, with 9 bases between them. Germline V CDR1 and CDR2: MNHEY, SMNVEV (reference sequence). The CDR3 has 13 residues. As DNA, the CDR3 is TGTGCCAGCAGTTTTCAGGACGGAGATACGCAGTATTTT. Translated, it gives CASSFQDGDTQYF.

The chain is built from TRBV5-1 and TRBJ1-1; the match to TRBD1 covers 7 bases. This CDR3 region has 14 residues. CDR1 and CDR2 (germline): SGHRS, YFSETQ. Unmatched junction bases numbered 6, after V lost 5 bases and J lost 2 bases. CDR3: CASSLQGFNTEAFF. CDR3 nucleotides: TGCGCCAGCAGTTTACAGGGGTTCAACACTGAAGCTTTCTTT.

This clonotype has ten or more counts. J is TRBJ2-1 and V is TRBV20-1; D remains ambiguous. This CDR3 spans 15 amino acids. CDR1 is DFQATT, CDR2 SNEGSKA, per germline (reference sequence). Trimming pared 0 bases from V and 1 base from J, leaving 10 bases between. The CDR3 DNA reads TGCAGTGCTAGAGATAGGGTGGTTTCCTACAATGAGCAGTTCTTC. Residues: CSARDRVVSYNEQFF.

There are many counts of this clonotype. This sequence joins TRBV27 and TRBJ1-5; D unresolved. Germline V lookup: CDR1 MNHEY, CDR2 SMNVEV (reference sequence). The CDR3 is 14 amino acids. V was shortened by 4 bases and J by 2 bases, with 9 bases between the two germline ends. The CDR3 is CASSYRKGNQPQHF. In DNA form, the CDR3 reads TGTGCCAGCAGTTACAGAAAGGGCAATCAGCCCCAGCATTTT.

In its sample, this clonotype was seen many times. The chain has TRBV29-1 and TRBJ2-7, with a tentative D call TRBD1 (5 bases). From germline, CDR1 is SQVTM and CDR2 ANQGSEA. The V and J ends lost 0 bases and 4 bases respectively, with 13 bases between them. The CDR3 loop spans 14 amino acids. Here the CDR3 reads CSVEDGPGKYEQYF. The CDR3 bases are TGCAGCGTTGAAGACGGGCCAGGGAAGTACGAGCAGTACTTC.

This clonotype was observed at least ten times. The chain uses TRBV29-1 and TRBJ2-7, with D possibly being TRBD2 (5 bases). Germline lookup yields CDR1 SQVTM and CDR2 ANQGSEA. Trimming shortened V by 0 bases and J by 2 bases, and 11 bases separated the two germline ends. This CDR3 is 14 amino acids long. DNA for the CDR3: TGCAGCGTTGAAGATCGTGGTAGCGCCTACGAGCAGTACTTC. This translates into CSVEDRGSAYEQYF.

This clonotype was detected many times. The CDR3 spells CASSRGPSSDTQYF. In nucleotides, the CDR3 is TGTGCCAGCAGCCGTGGCCCAAGTTCAGATACGCAGTATTTT. The chain joins TRBV7-2 to TRBJ2-3; no definite D call. The CDR3 runs 14 residues. Trimming took off 5 bases at V and 4 bases at J, with 13 bases between the two ends. Germline loops: CDR1 SGHTA, CDR2 FQGNSA. Based on the CDR3 plus reference TRBV7-2 and TRBJ2-3, the full variable domain is GAGVSQSPSNKVTEKGKDVELRCDPISGHTALYWYRQSLGQGLEFLIYFQGNSAPDKSGLPSDRFSAERTGGSVSTLTIQRTQQEDSAVYLCASSRGPSSDTQYFGPGTRLTVL.

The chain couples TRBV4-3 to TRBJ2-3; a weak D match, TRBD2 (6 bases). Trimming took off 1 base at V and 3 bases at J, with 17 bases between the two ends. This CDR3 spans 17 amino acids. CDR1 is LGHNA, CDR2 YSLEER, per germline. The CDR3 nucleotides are TGCGCCAGCAGCCAAGTCGCCAGCGGGTCATGGACAGATACGCAGTATTTT. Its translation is CASSQVASGSWTDTQYF.

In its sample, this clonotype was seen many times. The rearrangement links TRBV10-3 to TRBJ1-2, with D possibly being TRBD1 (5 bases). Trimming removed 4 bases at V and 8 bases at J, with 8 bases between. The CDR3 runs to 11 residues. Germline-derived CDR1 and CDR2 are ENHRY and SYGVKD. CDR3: CAISGRGGYTF. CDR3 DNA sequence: TGTGCCATCAGTGGCCGGGGGGGCTACACCTTC.